These T cell receptor beta chains were read from a single sample in a study of STAT3 mutations in large granular lymphocyte leukemia. This table comes from immunoSEQ multiplex PCR, and its TCRdb copy is limited to in-frame clones, with some not included. The sample includes about 39,000 clones, about 81% of them seen just once. Material for sequencing was PBMCs. The receptors were sampled from a human donor with T large granular lymphocyte leukemia. Some clones in this sample may be carry-over from other donors' samples. Both conserved end residues are part of each CDR3. Each record gives: V gene, CDR3 protein.

>TRBV6-5
CASSLQGTGNTIYF
>TRBV5-6
CASSRGLDITDTQYF
>TRBV27
CASSPDRGQYSPLHF
>TRBV5-4
CASSLSDTEAFF
>TRBV19
CASSIAGPSGGYTF
>TRBV28
CASCRGTDEQYF
>TRBV28
CAINTQGHNSPLHF
>TRBV10-2
CASSELATNEKLFF
>TRBV6-5
CASSWPGQGGITF
>TRBV29-1
CSAVQGYNEQFF
>TRBV6-1
CASSENSGSSGNTIYF
>TRBV7-2
CASSGAPDTQYF
>TRBV27
CASSFVWGNQPQHF
>TRBV7-9
CASSFREATQYF
>TRBV9
CASSGIPGQPLSSGNTIYF
>TRBV9
CASIGFSGYGYTF
>TRBV2
CATWNQPHRGNTEAFF
>TRBV5-5
CASSSATGASTDTQYF
>TRBV30
CAWQTGAGNTIYF
>TRBV4-1
CASSLGGQGPFPNSPLHF
>TRBV10-3
CAISDGNRNEKLFF
>TRBV6-5
CASSFKAGGNTIYF
>TRBV27
CASSLSVSYEQYF